This T cell receptor beta chain was recovered during a study of blood T cell repertoires in COVID-19 (dated by TCRdb to 2018 to 2020). General notes on the study: The collaborator samples originated in the United States, Italy and Spain and spanned the acute and convalescent phases of COVID-19. The prospective study material was composed of cDNA or gDNA derived from T cells, B-cell-depleted T cells, or PBMCs. The dataset comprised deeply sampled blood TCRbeta repertoires from subjects exposed to, actively infected with, or recovered from COVID-19. The repertoires were released in a freely available public database intended as a resource for research on the immune response to SARS-CoV-2. The samples were drawn from two sources: the first 160 participants of the ongoing ImmuneRACE study, and 1,000 to 1,500 subjects contributed by 6 global collaborators. The sample metadata nearly always contained a de-identified subject ID, COVID-19 status, age in years and sex. Where HLA class I and class II types were available, the types were taken from metadata supplied by the sample provider, not from assay-based typing.

Another Seattle source contributed samples from volunteer blood donors who had recovered from COVID-19. The collaborating institutions used their own protocols to collect whole blood in K2EDTA tubes. For TCRbeta analysis, collaborators shipped samples as frozen whole blood, isolated PBMCs, or DNA extracted from either of those sample types. V loses 4 bases of germline sequence and J loses 3 bases, and the interval between the two ends is 16 bases. Including cysteine and phenylalanine, the CDR3 has 17 amino acids. CDR3 DNA is the only sequence kept; it has 51 bases, read in frame from the first base. Reading the germline V gene gives CDR1 SGHAT and CDR2 FQNNGV. Comments on this clone: Its antigen remains unidentified. No per-base quality is available; no much larger clone lies one base away.

Study-wide conclusions, independent of this receptor: The amount of clinical and demographic metadata varied by source and participant and was provided uncurated.

TCRbeta CDR3 regions were amplified from genomic DNA using the immunoSEQ Assay, a bias-controlled multiplex PCR. Regarding the original processing steps: The number of nucleated cells in each sample was estimated from the amplification of reference gene primers within the assay. To quantify the absolute abundance of each unique TCRbeta CDR3 rearrangement, sequence reads were collapsed and filtered. For each sample, productive Simpson clonality was calculated as the square root of Simpson's diversity index over productive rearrangements. Imported from immuneACCESS, the table was reduced by TCRdb to in-frame sequences with V and J called. These copies leave out some clones; in studies compared against another copy, an unresolved V gene accounts for under half, and the cause of the remainder is not known. V and J calls and clone size are as listed in that table; D and trimming were resolved from the DNA. Counted in this sample were about 240,000 clones; approximately 86% of them appeared once. The leading ten clones occupy 7.2% of the sample.

The chain employs TRBV11-2 and TRBJ1-6, and perhaps TRBD1 as D gene, on 6 matching bases. The TCR comes from a man aged 55 to 69 who had recovered from COVID-19. Sequencing input: peripheral blood. The encoded CDR3 is CASSSPQGPHYNSPLHF. The bases are TGTGCCAGCAGCTCACCACAGGGTCCTCACTATAATTCACCCCTCCACTTT.